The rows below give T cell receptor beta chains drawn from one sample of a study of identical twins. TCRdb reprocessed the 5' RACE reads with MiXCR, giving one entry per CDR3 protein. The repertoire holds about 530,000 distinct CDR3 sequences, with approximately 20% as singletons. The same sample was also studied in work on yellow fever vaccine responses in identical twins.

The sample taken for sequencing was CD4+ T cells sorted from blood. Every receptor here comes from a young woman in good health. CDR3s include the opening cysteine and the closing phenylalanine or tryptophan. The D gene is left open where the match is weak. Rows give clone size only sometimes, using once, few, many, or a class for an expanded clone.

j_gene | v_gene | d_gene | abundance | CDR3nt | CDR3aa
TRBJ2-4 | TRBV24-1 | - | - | TGTGCCACCAGTGCGGAGGCCGGGCACATTCAGTACTTC | CATSAEAGHIQYF
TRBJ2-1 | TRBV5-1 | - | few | TGCGCCAGCAGCTTTTATCCAAACAATGAGCAGTTCTTC | CASSFYPNNEQFF
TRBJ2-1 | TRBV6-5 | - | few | TGTGCCAGCAGTTACGGGCCCCGGTACACATACAATGAGCAGTTCTTC | CASSYGPRYTYNEQFF
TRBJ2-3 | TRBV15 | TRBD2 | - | TGTGCCACCAGCAGGCTTGAACTAGCGCAAAACACAGATACGCAGTATTTT | CATSRLELAQNTDTQYF
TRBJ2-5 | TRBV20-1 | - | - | TGCAGTGCTAGGTCCCTACAGGGGGGGCAAGAGACCCAGTACTTC | CSARSLQGGQETQYF
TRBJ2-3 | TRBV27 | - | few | TGTGCCAGCAGAGCTTTAGGGGGGGCGGGTGATACGCAGTATTTT | CASRALGGAGDTQYF
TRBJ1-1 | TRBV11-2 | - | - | TGTGCCAGCAGCTTAGCTGCGGTGGGAGCTGAAGCTTTCTTT | CASSLAAVGAEAFF
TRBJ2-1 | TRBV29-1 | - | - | TGCAGCGTTACTAGCAACAATGAGCAGTTCTTC | CSVTSNNEQFF
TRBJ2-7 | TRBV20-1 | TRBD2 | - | TGCAGTGGTAGTGGGACTAGCGGGAAGTACGAGCAGTACTTC | CSGSGTSGKYEQYF
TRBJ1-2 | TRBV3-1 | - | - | TGTGCCAGCAGCCAAGAAGGAGGGCTGTATGGCTACACCTTC | CASSQEGGLYGYTF
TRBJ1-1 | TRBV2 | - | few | TGTGCCAGCAGTGTCGAATCAGGGGCTGAAGCTTTCTTT | CASSVESGAEAFF
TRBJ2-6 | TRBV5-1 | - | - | TGCGCCAGCAGCTTGGAACCCAACTCTGGGGCCAACGTCCTGACTTTC | CASSLEPNSGANVLTF
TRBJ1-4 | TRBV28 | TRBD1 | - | TGTGCCAGCAGTCCGGGGACAGGGGGTAATGAAAAACTGTTTTTT | CASSPGTGGNEKLFF
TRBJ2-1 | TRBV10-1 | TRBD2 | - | TGCGCCAGCACCGTCACTAGCGGGATTTACAATGAGCAGTTCTTC | CASTVTSGIYNEQFF
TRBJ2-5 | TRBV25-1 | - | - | TGTGCCAGCAGCCCCCCAGGGCCCCAAGAGACCCAGTACTTC | CASSPPGPQETQYF
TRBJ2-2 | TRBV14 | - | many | TGTGCCAGCAGCCAAGATCCAAGTAGCCTCGCCGGGGAGCTGTTTTTT | CASSQDPSSLAGELFF
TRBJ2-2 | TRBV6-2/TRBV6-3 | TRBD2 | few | TGTGCCAGCAGTTACGCAGGACTAGCGGGAGACACCGGGGAGCTGTTTTTT | CASSYAGLAGDTGELFF
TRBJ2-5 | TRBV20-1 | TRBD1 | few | TGCAGTGCTTCATCCCCCGGGACAGTCCGAGAGACCCAGTACTTC | CSASSPGTVRETQYF
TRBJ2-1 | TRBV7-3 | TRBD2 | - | TGTGCCAGCAGCTTAAGTAGCGGGGACCCCAATGAGCAGTTCTTC | CASSLSSGDPNEQFF
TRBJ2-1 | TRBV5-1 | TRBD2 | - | TGCGCCAGCAGCTTCCTCGGACTAGCGGGAGGGAACAATGAGCAGTTCTTC | CASSFLGLAGGNNEQFF
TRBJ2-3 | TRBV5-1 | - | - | TGCGCCAGCAGCTTGTCCCAGAGCACAGATACGCAGTATTTT | CASSLSQSTDTQYF
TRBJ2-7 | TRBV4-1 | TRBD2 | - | TGCGCCAGCAGCCAAGATCTCGCTAGCGGGAGAGCCAGATCCTACGAGCAGTACTTC | CASSQDLASGRARSYEQYF
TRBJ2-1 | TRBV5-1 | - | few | TGCGCCAGCAGCCGCGGGCCGACTATTGAGCAGTTCTTC | CASSRGPTIEQFF
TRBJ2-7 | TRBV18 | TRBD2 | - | TGTGCCAGCTCACCCTTGGGACTAGCGGGGCCCTACGAGCAGTACTTC | CASSPLGLAGPYEQYF
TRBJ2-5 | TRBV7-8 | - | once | TGTGCCAGCAGCCGAGGTCGAGGGGTGGGACACCAAGAGACCCAGTACTTC | CASSRGRGVGHQETQYF
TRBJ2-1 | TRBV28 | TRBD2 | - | TGTGCCAGCAGTTTTACGGGACTACGGGACGAGCAGTTCTTC | CASSFTGLRDEQFF
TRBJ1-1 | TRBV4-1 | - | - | TGCGCCAGCAGCCAAGAGATCGGAGAAGCTTTCTTT | CASSQEIGEAFF
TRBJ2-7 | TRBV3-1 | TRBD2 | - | TGTGCCAGCAGCCTATGGACTAGCTCGTTGGGACGCTACGAGCAGTACTTC | CASSLWTSSLGRYEQYF
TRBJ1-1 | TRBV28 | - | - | TGTGCCAGCAGTTTGCGGGTTCCTACTGAAGCTTTCTTT | CASSLRVPTEAFF
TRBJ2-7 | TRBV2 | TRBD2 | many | TGTGCCAGCAACTCTCTAGCGGGAGGCTCCTACGAGCAGTACTTC | CASNSLAGGSYEQYF
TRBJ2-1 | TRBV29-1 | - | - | TGCAGCGTCTTAACAGGGGGAGGGAATGAGCAGTTCTTC | CSVLTGGGNEQFF
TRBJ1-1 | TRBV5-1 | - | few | TGCGCCAGCAGACGGACAACCCTTGGGGGCACTGAAGCTTTCTTT | CASRRTTLGGTEAFF
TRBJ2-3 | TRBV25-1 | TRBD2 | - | TGTGCCAGCAAAGAGGGGACTAGCGGAAGAGATACGCAGTATTTT | CASKEGTSGRDTQYF
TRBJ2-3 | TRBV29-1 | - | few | TGCAGCGTCTCAAGCAGGGAAGGAGATACGCAGTATTTT | CSVSSREGDTQYF
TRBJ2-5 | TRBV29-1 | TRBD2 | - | TGCAGCGTTGGAGGACTAGCGAAACAAGAGACCCAGTACTTC | CSVGGLAKQETQYF
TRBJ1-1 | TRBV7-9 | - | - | TGTGCCAGCAGCTTATTGGAGGAAGCTTTCTTT | CASSLLEEAFF
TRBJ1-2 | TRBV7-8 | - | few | TGTGCCAGCAGCCCCCCGGACAGTTTCTATGGCTACACCTTC | CASSPPDSFYGYTF
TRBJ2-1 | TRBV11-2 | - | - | TGTGCCAGCAGCTTATCAGACAGGAGGTCCCAGGGTGAGCAGTTCTTC | CASSLSDRRSQGEQFF
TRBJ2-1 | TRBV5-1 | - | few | TGCGCCAGCAGCTTGCCTGACAGCCCCAATGAGCAGTTCTTC | CASSLPDSPNEQFF
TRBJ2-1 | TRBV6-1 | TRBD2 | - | TGTGCCAGCAGCCCTAGGCCGGGGGGAAGGTTCTCCTACAATGAGCAGTTCTTC | CASSPRPGGRFSYNEQFF
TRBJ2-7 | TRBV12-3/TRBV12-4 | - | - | TGTGCCAGCAGAGGGGGGGAGCAGACCTACGAGCAGTACTTC | CASRGGEQTYEQYF
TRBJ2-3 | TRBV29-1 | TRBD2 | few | TGCAGCGTTCGTAGCGGGAGTTCGACAGATACGCAGTATTTT | CSVRSGSSTDTQYF
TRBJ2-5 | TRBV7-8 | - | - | TGTGCCAGCAGCTCGAAGGCCCCAACGGTCTCAGAGACCCAGTACTTC | CASSSKAPTVSETQYF
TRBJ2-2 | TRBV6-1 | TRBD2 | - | TGTGCCAGCAGAAGGACTAGCGGGAGGCGAGACACCGGGGAGCTGTTTTTT | CASRRTSGRRDTGELFF
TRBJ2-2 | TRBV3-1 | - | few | TGTGCCAGCAGCCAAGATTACTCAGACACCGACACCGGGGAGCTGTTTTTT | CASSQDYSDTDTGELFF
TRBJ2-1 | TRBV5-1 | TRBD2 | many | TGCGCCAGCACCTATACTAGCGGCGCCTACAATGAGCAGTTCTTC | CASTYTSGAYNEQFF
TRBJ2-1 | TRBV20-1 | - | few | TGCAGTGCTAGAGATGCCGGGGGCAATGAGCAGTTCTTC | CSARDAGGNEQFF